These T cell receptor beta chains were read from a single sample in a study of patients and donors after allogeneic stem cell transplantation. TCRdb independently ran MiXCR on the RT-PCR reads; one entry per CDR3 protein. The sample has over 150,000 distinct CDR3 sequences, roughly two fifths seen once. What was sequenced was blood, either unsorted or a sorted T cell fraction (not recorded which). These receptors were collected from a human donor who was either an allogeneic HSCT recipient or a stem cell or donor lymphocyte infusion donor (not recorded which). It is not recorded whose cells these are; they may come from a transplant donor. CDR3s leave out the opening cysteine and the closing phenylalanine or tryptophan.

J	V	CDR3
TRBJ2-1	TRBV27	ASSRQGTYNEQF
TRBJ2-1	TRBV25-1	ASSGRLANEQF
TRBJ2-5	TRBV4-1	ASSQDAPGGLQETQY
TRBJ1-5	TRBV29-1	SVVKGLGH
TRBJ1-5	TRBV9	ASSEGRLDSSNQPQH
TRBJ2-2	TRBV6-2/TRBV6-3	ASRRRGDLNTGELF
TRBJ1-5	TRBV15	ATSREGDQPQH
TRBJ1-1	TRBV12-3/TRBV12-4	ASSLVTMRGRDIANTEAF
TRBJ1-2	TRBV5-6	ASSLQAVGYGYT
TRBJ1-5	TRBV2	ASSEAGQGGRKPQH
TRBJ2-7	TRBV29-1	SVPREGGRQLPYEQY
TRBJ2-3	TRBV28	ASSYPSGRTDTQY
TRBJ1-1	TRBV4-1	ASSLPTGLNTEAF
TRBJ2-7	TRBV6-5	ASSSQAYEQY
TRBJ1-6	TRBV6-5	ASSALRNSPLH
TRBJ2-7	TRBV29-1	SVEEPTGGPQDEQY
TRBJ1-2	TRBV5-1	ASSSAKTGKDGYT
TRBJ1-5	TRBV12-3/TRBV12-4	ASSWSEQPQH
TRBJ2-3	TRBV7-9	ASSLALAGGPHTQY
TRBJ1-4	TRBV12-3/TRBV12-4	ASSEDSLNEKLF
TRBJ2-4	TRBV24-1	ATSGSRAGEQNIQY
TRBJ2-1	TRBV28	ASSFRTYRGYEQF
TRBJ1-2	TRBV4-2	ASSQDQGLSYGYT
TRBJ1-5	TRBV12-3/TRBV12-4	ASSYRGQPQH
TRBJ1-5	TRBV9	ASSVFSAGQGLKPQH
TRBJ2-1	TRBV3-1	ASSQDIDEQF
TRBJ1-1	TRBV11-2	ASSPHPGGEAF
TRBJ2-7	TRBV12-3/TRBV12-4	ASSGQSYEQY
TRBJ2-2	TRBV4-3	ASSQAQTTGELF
TRBJ2-2	TRBV29-1	SVRRRPEAGELF
TRBJ1-2	TRBV4-1	ASSQELRAARPYGYT
TRBJ2-7	TRBV27	ASREEDGSYEQY
TRBJ2-5	TRBV18	ASSPPTGRAETQY
TRBJ2-7	TRBV7-9	ASSLLVAPYEQY
TRBJ1-1	TRBV21-1	ASSKAQGISTEAF
TRBJ2-2	TRBV12-3/TRBV12-4	ASFGEGGSTGELF
TRBJ1-1	TRBV4-1	ASSQGWEGEAF
TRBJ2-7	TRBV4-1	ASSQKGEQY
TRBJ2-7	TRBV29-1	SDLDRAHANEQY
TRBJ2-1	TRBV29-1	SVEADDWANIDNEQF
TRBJ1-2	TRBV28	ASSLGEDYGYT
TRBJ2-7	TRBV7-9	ASSPRDSLHSYEQY
TRBJ2-2	TRBV12-3/TRBV12-4	ASSPYTGELF
TRBJ2-7	TRBV28	ASSTPGLAENEQY
TRBJ1-2	TRBV29-1	SVLGDSGYT
TRBJ1-4	TRBV15	ATRQGLANEKLF
TRBJ1-4	TRBV7-9	ASSLGGTGDEKLF
TRBJ2-1	TRBV5-1	ASSLGLDYNEQF
TRBJ1-2	TRBV4-3	ASSQDIGTGGSGYGYT
TRBJ1-2	TRBV2	ASTPLPGGDRGYT
TRBJ1-2	TRBV28	ASSELGGNYGYT
TRBJ1-6	TRBV7-6	ASRVQASPVRNSPLH
TRBJ1-2	TRBV6-5	ASLGTGVGYT
TRBJ2-1	TRBV28	ASSFGEGPYNEQF
TRBJ2-1	TRBV7-8	ASSTGTGSYNEQF